This T cell receptor (beta chain) was retrieved from a study of blood T cell repertoires in COVID-19. Across the whole study: Whether acute or convalescent, the COVID-19 samples came from the United States, Italy and Spain.

Seattle cases were enrolled at active infection and followed longitudinally. Trimming stripped 3 bases from V and 1 base from J, with 7 bases between. The CDR3 covers 13 residues. Looked up from germline, CDR1 is SEHNR and CDR2 is FQNEAQ (reference sequence). The authors' processing: Amplification with reference gene primers provided the estimates of nucleated cell counts. Using immunoSEQ multiplex PCR, the repertoire was profiled, and TCRdb retains in-frame clones only, with some absent. V and J calls and clone size are copied from that table; D and trimming were computed from the DNA. The sample lists roughly 300,000 clones; about 86% were seen once.

The sequencing sample was made of peripheral blood. The gene calls are TRBV7-9 and TRBJ2-7; the D is unclear. The origin of this receptor is a woman between 25 and 40 years old with COVID-19, enrolled during active disease. CDR3 residues: CASSLTSSYEQYF. The CDR3 nucleotides read TGTGCCAGCAGCTTGACAAGTTCCTACGAGCAGTACTTC.